This T cell receptor beta chain was recorded in a study of CD8 T cells in ankylosing spondylitis. Study-wide points: There were earlier reports of some motif variants in reactive arthritis synovial fluid and blood. Reportedly, significant enrichment of disease-linked clones occurred in matched ankylosing spondylitis synovial fluid. One TCR beta motif, made up of fewer than 10 highly homologous variants, appeared characteristic of ankylosing spondylitis blood.

A remark on this clonotype: Its antigen is still unknown.

One entry per CDR3 protein results from TCRdb running MiXCR on the 5' RACE reads. Of about 240,000 distinct CDR3 sequences listed, approximately 24% are singletons. Trimming took 5 bases from V and 0 from J; bases not matched to a gene: 11. Looked up from germline, CDR1 is DFQATT and CDR2 is SNEGSKA (reference sequence). The CDR3 is 17 amino acids. The rearrangement uses TRBV20-1 and TRBJ2-1, with 9 positions matching TRBD1. The source of this sequence is a male donor with ankylosing spondylitis or in good health (not recorded which). The sequenced sample consisted of blood, either unsorted or a sorted T cell fraction (not recorded which). CDR3 sequence (DNA): TGCAGTGCTGGAACAGGGGGCCTTTTTGACTCCTACAATGAGCAGTTCTTC. Protein: CSAGTGGLFDSYNEQFF.